The 3 T cell receptor beta chains below were found in one sample sequenced in a study of blood T cell repertoires in COVID-19. The method was immunoSEQ multiplex PCR; TCRdb's version includes in-frame clones alone and lacks a portion of them. The profile shows under 200,000 clones, roughly 88% of them singletons. Source material: peripheral blood. All receptors come from a man in his late teens or twenties with COVID-19, enrolled during active disease.

The J gene is TRBJ1-5, the V gene TRBV19; TRBD1 aligns across 7 bases. The ends lost 6 bases at V and 4 bases at J; junction bases unmatched: 6. CDR3 length equals 14 residues. Per the germline V gene, CDR1 is LNHDA and CDR2 is SQIVND (reference sequence). This CDR3 is CASSPDRANQPQHF. CDR3 in DNA: TGTGCCAGTAGCCCCGACAGGGCAAATCAGCCCCAGCATTTT.

This chain connects TRBV5-4 to TRBJ2-1, with a tentative D call TRBD2 (6 bases). CDR1 is SGHNT and CDR2 is YYREEE in the germline V gene (reference sequence). V was clipped by 4 bases and J by 8 bases, with 13 bases between them. The CDR3 has 13 residues. CDR3 residues: CASSPPGGDEQFF. The CDR3 nucleotides are TGTGCCAGCAGCCCCCCCGGCGGGGATGAGCAGTTCTTC.

The J gene is TRBJ2-3, the V gene TRBV7-3; TRBD1 aligns across 9 bases. J was trimmed by 4 bases and V by 3 bases; bases with no gene match: 2. The CDR3 sequence is 14 residues long. CDR1 SGHTA and CDR2 FQGTGA come from the germline V gene. In nucleotides, the CDR3 is TGTGCCAGCAGCTTTCGACAGGGGGCAGATACGCAGTATTTT. Protein sequence: CASSFRQGADTQYF.